The 19 T cell receptor beta chains listed next were all sequenced from one sample in a study. Tregs were sorted as CD4+CD25+CD127-/low cells. Each CDR3 protein is one row after TCRdb ran MiXCR on the 5' RACE reads. This sample has under 15,000 distinct CDR3 sequences; roughly half occur once, and the top ten carry more than 10%. Sequenced: tumor-infiltrating Tregs sorted from the breast tumor. All receptors derive from a female donor with breast cancer.

The CDR3 DNA sequence: TGCAGTGCCCCAAGACTAGCGGGAGGACGGGAGCAGTACTTC. Encoded protein: CSAPRLAGGREQYF. This chain links TRBV20-1 with TRBJ2-7; 13 bases fit TRBD2. Germline V CDR1 and CDR2: DFQATT, SNEGSKA (reference sequence). J was trimmed by 7 bases and V by 6 bases; bases with no gene match: 9. The CDR3 is made up of 14 amino acids.

V and J are TRBV7-7 and TRBJ2-3; D call uncertain. The germline gives CDR1 SSHAT, CDR2 FNYEAQ (reference sequence). The CDR3 length is 14 residues. V lost 2 bases and J lost 3, with 9 bases in between. CDR3 sequence: CASSLRLGTDTQYF. In DNA, the CDR3 is TGTGCCAGCAGCTTAAGACTCGGTACAGATACGCAGTATTTT.

The V gene is TRBV5-6, the J gene TRBJ2-1, with TRBD1 as a possible D gene (5 bases). V was trimmed by 2 bases and J by 0 bases, leaving 15 bases between them. The CDR3 is 17 amino acids. Looked up from germline, CDR1 is SGHDT and CDR2 is YYEEEE. The DNA of the CDR3 is TGTGCCAGCAGCTTAGAATTAGTGGGGCGCTCCTACAATGAGCAGTTCTTC. Its translation is CASSLELVGRSYNEQFF.

Comments on this clonotype: One end of the junction varies from germline; a read error may be responsible. The chain uses TRBV25-1 and TRBJ2-1; D may be TRBD2 (6 bases). In germline, CDR1 is MGHDK, CDR2 SYGVNS. The CDR3 has 17 amino acids. The CDR3 DNA follows: TGCGCCAGCAGTGAAAGTGGAGGGACGAACTCCTACAATGAGCAGTTCTTC. This codes for CASSESGGTNSYNEQFF.

The gene calls are TRBV5-1 and TRBJ2-7; D ambiguous. V lost 1 base and J 0 bases, leaving 11 bases between the germline ends. Germline V gene data show CDR1 as SGHRS and CDR2 as YFSETQ. This CDR3 is 15 amino acids long. The CDR3 loop reads CASSLPVKFSYEQYV. DNA of the CDR3: TGCGCCAGCAGCTTGCCAGTCAAATTCTCCTACGAGCAGTACGTC.

The chain couples TRBV7-8 to TRBJ2-2; 11 nucleotides match TRBD2. Germline V gene data show CDR1 as SGHVS and CDR2 as FQNEAQ. The V gene end was trimmed by 5 bases and the J gene end by 2 bases; junction bases not matched to a gene: 13. The CDR3 runs to 19 residues. The CDR3 loop is CASSRREISGRANTGELFF. CDR3 DNA sequence: TGTGCCAGCAGCCGAAGGGAAATTAGCGGGAGGGCCAACACCGGGGAGCTGTTTTTT.

V is TRBV6-1 and J is TRBJ1-1; no clear D gene. The CDR3 consists of 13 residues. Per germline, CDR1 MNHNS and CDR2 SASEGT. V lost 3 bases and J lost 5, with 10 bases in between. CDR3 sequence: CASSDLSMTEAFF. CDR3 bases: TGTGCCAGCAGTGATTTAAGTATGACTGAAGCTTTCTTT.

This clonotype was counted only a few times. The V call is TRBV29-1, the J call TRBJ2-1; 12 positions agree with TRBD2. Germline CDR1 is SQVTM and CDR2 is ANQGSEA. This CDR3 has 15 amino acids. V shed 3 bases, J shed 8 bases, and the junction held 8 bases outside the gene matches. The CDR3 here is CSVEVTSGSLDEQFF. The CDR3 coding sequence is TGCAGCGTTGAGGTGACTAGCGGGAGTTTGGATGAGCAGTTCTTC.

This chain uses TRBV20-1 with TRBJ2-1; D is perhaps TRBD2 (7 bases). Trimming left V 8 bases short and J 6 bases short, with 23 bases between. The CDR3 contains 15 residues. Germline CDR1 reads DFQATT; CDR2 reads SNEGSKA (reference sequence). CDR3 loop: CSTRDILADLNEQFF. In nucleotides, the CDR3 is TGCAGTACCCGGGACATCCTAGCGGACCTCAATGAGCAGTTCTTC.

This clonotype has just a few counts. The chain uses TRBV7-6 and TRBJ2-5; D gene unclear. Germline CDR1 reads SGHVS; CDR2 reads FNYEAQ. The CDR3 extends over 17 amino acids. Trimming stripped 5 bases from V and 1 base from J, with 20 bases between. The CDR3 nucleotides are TGTGCCAGCAGCCGAGCCGGAGACTCCACACCCCAAGAGACCCAGTACTTC. Residues: CASSRAGDSTPQETQYF.

The V and J genes are TRBV5-1 and TRBJ1-6, with D possibly matching TRBD1 (6 bases). V was pared by 0 bases and J by 9 bases, with 16 bases between. CDR1 and CDR2 from the germline V gene are SGHRS and YFSETQ. CDR3 length equals 16 residues. The CDR3 protein is CASSLASAAGVSPLHF. In nucleotides, the CDR3 is TGCGCCAGCAGCTTGGCAAGTGCGGCAGGGGTTTCACCCCTCCACTTT.

This sequence joins TRBV25-1 and TRBJ1-2, with D hard to call. Germline V gene data show CDR1 as MGHDK and CDR2 as SYGVNS. This CDR3 is built from 12 residues. The V end lost 5 bases, the J end lost 7 bases, and 11 bases lay between the germline ends. This chain's CDR3 is CASSPLFGGYTF. CDR3 nucleotides: TGTGCCAGCAGTCCCCTCTTCGGTGGCTACACCTTC.

The chain joins TRBV6-5 to TRBJ1-6, with TRBD1 as a possible D gene (6 bases). Trimming took 6 bases from V and 6 from J, leaving 15 bases between them. The germline V gene encodes CDR1 MNHEY and CDR2 SVGAGI. The CDR3 covers 15 residues. The CDR3 region is CASSDHRVGNSPLHF. CDR3 DNA sequence: TGTGCCAGCAGCGACCACAGGGTCGGTAATTCACCCCTCCACTTT.

The CDR3 region is CSAPRGREQYV. CDR3 coding DNA: TGCAGTGCTCCAAGGGGCAGGGAGCAGTACGTC. This chain joins TRBV20-1 and TRBJ2-7, with a tentative D call TRBD1 (5 bases). Germline V CDR1 and CDR2: DFQATT, SNEGSKA (reference sequence). Trimming removed 5 bases at V and 7 bases at J, with 12 bases between. This CDR3 region has 11 residues.

V gene TRBV6-6 combines with J gene TRBJ2-3; 14 nucleotides line up with TRBD2. The V segment lost 6 bases and the J segment 3 bases; nucleotides outside the gene matches: 5. Per the germline V gene, CDR1 is MNHNY and CDR2 is SVGAGI (reference sequence). The CDR3 has 16 amino acids. The CDR3 DNA is TGTGCCAGCAGCTCCCGACTAGCGGGAGGGACAGATACGCAGTATTTT. Translated: CASSSRLAGGTDTQYF.

This sequence joins TRBV12-3 or TRBV12-4 and TRBJ2-1; D gene uncertain. V lost 3 bases and J 0 bases, leaving 15 bases between the germline ends. The CDR3 is 17 residues long. The CDR3 sequence: CASSLKWLQRSYNEQFF. DNA for the CDR3: TGTGCCAGCAGTTTGAAATGGCTGCAGCGCTCCTACAATGAGCAGTTCTTC.

The table lists this clonotype with a few counts. The chain links TRBV7-3 to TRBJ2-2; 8 bases are shared with TRBD1. V trimming: 4 bases; J trimming: 8 bases; junction bases outside the gene matches: 6. Germline values: CDR1 SGHTA, CDR2 FQGTGA. The CDR3 has 14 residues. The CDR3 DNA follows: TGTGCCAGCAGCTCGACAGGGGTCAAGGGGGAGCTGTTTTTT. Translating it yields CASSSTGVKGELFF. Full variable domain (rest looked up from reference TRBV7-3 and TRBJ2-2): GAGVSQTPSNKVTEKGKYVELRCDPISGHTALYWYRQSLGQGPEFLIYFQGTGAADDSGLPNDRFFAVRPEGSVSTLKIQRTERGDSAVYLCASSSTGVKGELFFGEGSRLTVL.

Remarks on this clonotype: Since a much larger clone is just one base distant, this may be a read error. The gene calls are TRBV29-1 and TRBJ2-7; 10 bases align to TRBD2. The CDR3 has 13 amino acids. V lost 5 bases, J lost 6 bases, and 7 bases stayed unmatched. CDR1 is SQVTM and CDR2 is ANQGSEA in the germline V gene. The chain's CDR3 is CSVRASGSTEQYV. The CDR3 coding sequence is TGCAGCGTTAGGGCTAGCGGGAGTACCGAGCAGTACGTC.

The chain combines TRBV11-2 with TRBJ2-5; D is ambiguous. V was clipped by 1 base and J by 0 bases, with 9 bases between them. Germline V gene lookup returns CDR1 SGHAT and CDR2 FQNNGV. The CDR3 contains 15 residues. The CDR3 DNA is TGTGCCAGCAGCTTAGCTTTCGCCAACCAAGAGACCCAGTACTTC. Its protein is CASSLAFANQETQYF.